A selection of T cell receptor beta chains follows, all from one sample in a study of blood T cells in healthy people across ages. A single record per CDR3 protein comes from TCRdb applying MiXCR to the 5' RACE reads. The table has around 2 million distinct CDR3 sequences, about two fifths seen once. Sequenced sample: blood. These receptor sequences come from a human donor in good health. The CDR3 runs from the conserved cysteine through the conserved F or W. A D gene is named only where the DNA matches it firmly. The size entry is marked missing in some rows and otherwise reads once, few, many or a size class.

d_gene	v_gene	j_gene	abundance	CDR3nt	CDR3aa
NA	TRBV19	TRBJ2-7	NA	TGTGCCAGTAGTATAGATCGCAGGGCGTACGAGCAGTACTTC	CASSIDRRAYEQYF
NA	TRBV7-2	TRBJ2-3	few	TGTGCCAGCAGCTTAGCGGGGGGGCCAACGCAGTATTTT	CASSLAGGPTQYF
TRBD2	TRBV29-1	TRBJ2-7	many	TGCAGCGTCGGTGGGGGGGGTCTATCCTACGAGCAGTACTTC	CSVGGGGLSYEQYF
NA	TRBV12-3/TRBV12-4	TRBJ1-5	NA	TGTGCCAGCAGTTTAGGACGGGACTTACCCCAGCATTTT	CASSLGRDLPQHF
NA	TRBV11-1	TRBJ2-1	NA	TGTGCCAGCACTTCAATAGACACCTTCTACAATGAGCAGTTCTTC	CASTSIDTFYNEQFF
TRBD2	TRBV20-1	TRBJ2-1	NA	TGCAGTGCTAGAGGACTAGCGGGGCCTGTCTACAATGAGCAGTTCTTC	CSARGLAGPVYNEQFF
NA	TRBV5-1	TRBJ2-1	NA	TGCGCCAGCAGCCCCAGGACAGGAGGGCCCAATGAGCAGTTCTTC	CASSPRTGGPNEQFF
TRBD2	TRBV6-5	TRBJ2-1	once	TGTGCCAGCGAGGGCACTAGCGGGGGCTACAATGAGCAGTTCTTC	CASEGTSGGYNEQFF
TRBD1	TRBV30	TRBJ1-5	NA	TGTGCCTGGAACAGGGGGCGCCTGGGCAATCAGCCCCAGCATTTT	CAWNRGRLGNQPQHF
NA	TRBV29-1	TRBJ2-7	few	TGCAGCGTTAAGGATTACGAGCAGTACTTC	CSVKDYEQYF
TRBD1	TRBV25-1	TRBJ1-2	NA	TGTGCCAGCAGTGGCGGGACAGTATATGGCTACACCTTC	CASSGGTVYGYTF
NA	TRBV18	TRBJ2-5	NA	TGTGCCAGCTCACCCACGTCCCAAGGGACCCAGTACTTC	CASSPTSQGTQYF
TRBD1	TRBV6-1	TRBJ1-4	NA	TGTGCCAGTACGGTACAGGGGGCTCGTGAAAAACTGTTTTTT	CASTVQGAREKLFF
NA	TRBV7-2	TRBJ1-2	few	TGTGCCAGCAGCTTAGTCCAGTACGGGGACTATGGCTACACCTTC	CASSLVQYGDYGYTF
NA	TRBV20-1	TRBJ1-5	few	TGCAGTGCTAGACCGACCCCTGATCAGCCCCAGCATTTT	CSARPTPDQPQHF
NA	TRBV3-1	TRBJ2-1	NA	TGTGCCAGCAGCCAAGTCGCGTCAGCCGGTGGCGAGCAGTTCTTC	CASSQVASAGGEQFF
TRBD1	TRBV28	TRBJ2-4	few	TGTGCCAGCAGAGCCCGGACAGGGCTAGCCAAAAACATTCAGTACTTC	CASRARTGLAKNIQYF
TRBD2	TRBV20-1	TRBJ2-1	NA	TGCAGTGCTCCCCCTGGGGTAGCGGGGGGGAATGAGCAGTTCTTC	CSAPPGVAGGNEQFF
NA	TRBV12-3/TRBV12-4	TRBJ2-2	NA	TGTGCCAGCAGTTTAGTAGAACCGAACACCGGGGAGCTGTTTTTT	CASSLVEPNTGELFF
TRBD1	TRBV24-1	TRBJ2-7	NA	TGTGCCACCAGTGACACGGGACAGGGAGCCGACGAGCAGTACTTC	CATSDTGQGADEQYF
NA	TRBV5-1	TRBJ1-1	NA	TGCGCCAGCAGTTACGGACCCGGGGAGGGTATCACTGAAGCTTTCTTT	CASSYGPGEGITEAFF
NA	TRBV5-5	TRBJ2-1	NA	TGTGCCAGCAGCTTGGATCCGGATCTGGGCTACAATGAGCAGTTCTTC	CASSLDPDLGYNEQFF
TRBD2	TRBV9	TRBJ2-5	once	TGTGCCAGCAGCGTTCGCGGGGGGGCCGGGGAGACCCAGTACTTC	CASSVRGGAGETQYF
TRBD1	TRBV7-6	TRBJ2-6	NA	TGTGCCAGCAGCTTTGAAGGGGGCTTTCCCTCTGGGGCCAACGTCCTGACTTTC	CASSFEGGFPSGANVLTF
TRBD1	TRBV20-1	TRBJ2-7	few	TGCAGTGCTAGAGACCTTAGGGGGACAGGAAACTACGAGCAGTACTTC	CSARDLRGTGNYEQYF
TRBD1	TRBV20-1	TRBJ1-2	NA	TGCAGTGCAGCCGGGGGGGTGACAGGGCACTATGGCTACACCTTC	CSAAGGVTGHYGYTF
NA	TRBV5-1	TRBJ2-7	NA	TGCGCCAGCAGCTTGCAGCTCGAACCCTACGAGCAGTACTTC	CASSLQLEPYEQYF
NA	TRBV7-2	TRBJ1-2	NA	TGTGCCAGCAGCTTAGCGGGGGGTAGGGAAGGTGGCTACACCTTC	CASSLAGGREGGYTF
NA	TRBV27	TRBJ2-5	few	TGTGCCAGCAGCCCATCCACAAAAGGCCAAGAGACCCAGTACTTC	CASSPSTKGQETQYF
NA	TRBV15	TRBJ1-2	few	TGTGCCACCAGCAGCCCTTCGTCGGGGGGCCTTGGCTATGGCTACACCTTC	CATSSPSSGGLGYGYTF
TRBD2	TRBV20-1	TRBJ2-3	few	TGCAGTGCTGGGAGCGGGGGGGCGGCCACACTAACAGATACGCAGTATTTT	CSAGSGGAATLTDTQYF
TRBD2	TRBV20-1	TRBJ2-7	NA	TGCAGTGCCCCCCGGGCGGGGGGGCCGTATTACGAGCAGTACTTC	CSAPRAGGPYYEQYF
TRBD2	TRBV20-1	TRBJ2-1	few	TGCAGTGCTGGGACTAGCGGTCACGATGAGCAGTTCTTC	CSAGTSGHDEQFF
NA	TRBV4-3	TRBJ1-5	few	TGCGCCAGCAGCCAAGGACCGGATCAGCCCCAGCATTTT	CASSQGPDQPQHF
NA	TRBV27	TRBJ2-3	NA	TGTGCCAGCAGTTTCTACAGACCCACAGATACGCAGTATTTT	CASSFYRPTDTQYF
NA	TRBV7-2	TRBJ2-5	NA	TGTGCCAGCAGCTTAGTACCCAGGGGCCGGGGGGAGACCCAGTACTTC	CASSLVPRGRGETQYF
NA	TRBV29-1	TRBJ2-1	NA	TGCAGCGTGAAGGGGCTAGCCCACAATGAGCAGTTCTTC	CSVKGLAHNEQFF
NA	TRBV9	TRBJ1-1	few	TGTGCCAGCAGCACTCAGACGGCTAACACTGAAGCTTTCTTT	CASSTQTANTEAFF
NA	TRBV4-3	TRBJ2-7	few	TGCGCCAGCAGCCCCCTCCGGGCTGATGACTACGAGCAGTACTTC	CASSPLRADDYEQYF
TRBD1	TRBV7-3	TRBJ2-6	NA	TGTGCCAGCAGCCCCGGACAGGGTTGGTTTGGGACCAACGTCCTGACTTTC	CASSPGQGWFGTNVLTF
TRBD2	TRBV6-2/TRBV6-3	TRBJ2-5	NA	TGTGCCAGCAGTACCGGACTAGCGGGGGGAGGAGGAGAGACCCAGTACTTC	CASSTGLAGGGGETQYF
TRBD2	TRBV28	TRBJ2-7	few	TGTGCCAGCAGTTTTAGCGGGGGGGAGGACGAGCAGTACTTC	CASSFSGGEDEQYF
TRBD2	TRBV29-1	TRBJ2-2	few	TGCAGCGTGAACCTAGCGGCCGGGGAGCTGTTTTTT	CSVNLAAGELFF
TRBD2	TRBV4-1	TRBJ2-1	once	TGCGCCAGCAGCCAAGCGCAGCGGGGGCAGTTCTTC	CASSQAQRGQFF
TRBD2	TRBV7-2	TRBJ2-1	NA	TGTGCCAGCAGCCCCCCTAGAGCGGGGGTCTACAATGAGCAGTTCTTC	CASSPPRAGVYNEQFF
NA	TRBV5-1	TRBJ2-1	NA	TGCGCCAGCAGCGTGACAGGTGGTAGGCCCTACAATGAGCAGTTCTTC	CASSVTGGRPYNEQFF
TRBD1	TRBV20-1	TRBJ1-5	NA	TGCAGTGCTACGGGACAGGGCATAGGTCAGCCCCAGCATTTT	CSATGQGIGQPQHF
NA	TRBV2	TRBJ1-5	NA	TGTGCCAGCAGTGGATTCGCCCGGGGGGATCAGCCCCAGCATTTT	CASSGFARGDQPQHF
NA	TRBV7-9	TRBJ2-3	many	TGTGCCAGCAGCTTAGTGCAGCCCGGGAGCGATACGCAGTATTTT	CASSLVQPGSDTQYF
NA	TRBV9	TRBJ2-3	NA	TGTGCCAGCAGCGTAGGGACAGACCTCACAGATACGCAGTATTTT	CASSVGTDLTDTQYF
NA	TRBV6-5	TRBJ2-1	NA	TGTGCCAGCAGCCGACCTCACCCCTACAATGAGCAGTTCTTC	CASSRPHPYNEQFF
NA	TRBV4-1	TRBJ1-5	few	TGCGCCAGCAGCCAAGAAGCGACTGACTATAGCAATCAGCCCCAGCATTTT	CASSQEATDYSNQPQHF
TRBD2	TRBV27	TRBJ2-7	few	TGTGCCAGCAGTTTAAGCCCCTGGACTAGAGGGTACGAGCAGTACTTC	CASSLSPWTRGYEQYF
NA	TRBV7-9	TRBJ1-4	NA	TGTGCCAGCAGCTTACTTATGGGCAGGGCAGTACAGAATGAAAAACTGTTTTTT	CASSLLMGRAVQNEKLFF
NA	TRBV4-2	TRBJ2-7	many	TGTGCCAGCAGCCAAGAAGAAGGACCCCTCTGGGAGCAGTACTTC	CASSQEEGPLWEQYF